The present T cell receptor (beta chain) was sequenced within a study of OX40 agonist ivuxolimab in advanced cancers. The CDR3 runs 16 residues. In germline, CDR1 is SNHLY, CDR2 FYNNEI. Of note for this clone: At one boundary the junction diverges from the germline segment, which might be a read error.

TCRdb's copy holds only in-frame clones and misses some; the assay was immunoSEQ multiplex PCR. The repertoire holds tens of thousands of clones, with around four fifths as singletons. This TCR was sampled from an adult with an advanced solid tumor such as melanoma, head and neck, liver or kidney cancer. The V and J genes are TRBV2 and TRBJ2-2; the match to TRBD2 covers 8 bases. The material sequenced was CD4+ or CD8+ T cells sorted from blood, taken in a trial of the OX40 agonist ivuxolimab. The chain's CDR3 is CASREGLARNTGELFF. Here the CDR3 DNA reads TGTGCCAGCAGAGAAGGACTAGCTCGGAACACCGGGGAGCTGTTTTTT.